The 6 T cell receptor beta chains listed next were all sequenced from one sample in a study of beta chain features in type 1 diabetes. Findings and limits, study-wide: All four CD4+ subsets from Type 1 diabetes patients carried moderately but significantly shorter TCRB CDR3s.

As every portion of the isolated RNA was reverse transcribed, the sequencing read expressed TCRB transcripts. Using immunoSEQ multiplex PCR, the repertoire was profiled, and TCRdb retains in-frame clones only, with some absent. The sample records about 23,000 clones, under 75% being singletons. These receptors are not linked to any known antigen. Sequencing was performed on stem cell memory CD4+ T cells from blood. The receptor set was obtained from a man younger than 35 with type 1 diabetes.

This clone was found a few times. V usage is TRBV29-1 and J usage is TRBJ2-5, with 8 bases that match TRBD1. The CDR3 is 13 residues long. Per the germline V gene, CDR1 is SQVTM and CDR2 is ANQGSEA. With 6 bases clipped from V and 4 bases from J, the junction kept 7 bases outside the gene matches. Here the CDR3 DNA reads TGCAGCGTCCAGGGGGCAAGTAGAGAGACCCAGTACTTC. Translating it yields CSVQGASRETQYF.

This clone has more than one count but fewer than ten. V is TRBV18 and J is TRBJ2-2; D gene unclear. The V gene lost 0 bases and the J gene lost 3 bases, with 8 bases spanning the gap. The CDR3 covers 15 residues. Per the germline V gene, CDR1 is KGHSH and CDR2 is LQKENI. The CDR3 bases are TGTGCCAGCTCACCACCGGCTAGTCACACCGGGGAGCTGTTTTTT. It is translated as CASSPPASHTGELFF.

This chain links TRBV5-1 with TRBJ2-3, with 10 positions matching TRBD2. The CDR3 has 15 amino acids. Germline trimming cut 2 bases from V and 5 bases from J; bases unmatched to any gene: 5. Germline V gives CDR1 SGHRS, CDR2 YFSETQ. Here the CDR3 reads CASSLAGGDRDTQYF. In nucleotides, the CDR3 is TGCGCCAGCAGCTTAGCGGGAGGGGATCGAGATACGCAGTATTTT. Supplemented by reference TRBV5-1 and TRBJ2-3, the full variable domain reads KAGVTQTPRYLIKTRGQQVTLSCSPISGHRSVSWYQQTPGQGLQFLFEYFSETQRNKGNFPGRFSGRQFSNSRSEMNVSTLELGDSALYLCASSLAGGDRDTQYFGPGTRLTVL.

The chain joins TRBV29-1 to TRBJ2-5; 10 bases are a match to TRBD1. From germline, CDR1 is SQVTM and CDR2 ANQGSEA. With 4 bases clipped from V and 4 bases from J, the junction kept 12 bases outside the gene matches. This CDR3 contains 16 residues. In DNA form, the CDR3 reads TGCAGCGTTGCCGGGACAGGGGATGGAGGGGGAGAGACCCAGTACTTC. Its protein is CSVAGTGDGGGETQYF.

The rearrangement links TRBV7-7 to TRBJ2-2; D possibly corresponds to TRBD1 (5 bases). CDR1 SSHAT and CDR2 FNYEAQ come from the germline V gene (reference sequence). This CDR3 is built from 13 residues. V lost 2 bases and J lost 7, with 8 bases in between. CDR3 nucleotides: TGTGCCAGCAGCTTAAACCAGGGCGGGGAGCTGTTTTTT. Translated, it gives CASSLNQGGELFF.

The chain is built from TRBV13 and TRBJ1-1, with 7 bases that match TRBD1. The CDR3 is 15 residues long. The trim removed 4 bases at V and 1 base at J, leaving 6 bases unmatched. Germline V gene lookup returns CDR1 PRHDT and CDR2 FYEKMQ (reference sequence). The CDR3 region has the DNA TGTGCCAGCAGCTCAGACAGGGTGACGAACACTGAAGCTTTCTTT. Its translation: CASSSDRVTNTEAFF.